This TCR beta chain was profiled in a study of cytomegalovirus exposure and HLA in healthy donors. Whole-study findings and limits: A later analysis linked 15,000 to 20,000 TCR beta sequences to HLA alleles at 0.05 false discovery rate.

Germline V gene data show CDR1 as SGHTA and CDR2 as FQGTGA. This CDR3 spans 15 amino acids. V was clipped by 4 bases and J by 5 bases; unmatched bases: 7. In the case of this clone: The antigen is unknown.

PCR employed 60 Vbeta and 13 Jbeta primers. Profiling relied on immunoSEQ multiplex PCR, and the TCRdb table lists in-frame clones only, not all of them. Recorded for this sample: just over 200,000 clones. The study sampled nominally healthy donors, though unrecorded immune exposures were likely. V usage is TRBV7-3 and J usage is TRBJ2-1; 8 bases map to TRBD1. The source is a girl aged 2 to 9 in good health and CMV-seropositive. Sequenced sample: PBMCs. CDR3 in DNA: TGTGCCAGCAGCTCCGGGACAGGCCCTAACAATGAGCAGTTCTTC. Protein sequence: CASSSGTGPNNEQFF.